This T cell receptor beta chain was retrieved from a study of cytomegalovirus exposure and HLA in healthy donors (dated by TCRdb to 2016 to 2017). With respect to the entire study: A later analysis indicated that the 130 or so validation repertoires were generated on the platform also employed for the approximately 700 repertoires of the first cohort. The aim of the study was to test whether cataloging public T cell receptors could identify signatures of past pathogen exposure. In addition to the first cohort of roughly 700 subjects, a separate validation cohort of 120 different subjects was used. To predict cytomegalovirus infection status, the study brought together high-throughput TCR immunosequencing, statistical association of individual TCRs with disease status, and machine learning.

The donors were included in the validation cohort of some 110 subjects, a group kept apart from the roughly 670-subject first cohort. Receptors were amplified or captured by the immunoSEQ multiplex PCR assay. The authors' analysis ran thus. To diagnose cytomegalovirus status from the catalog of TCR beta chain sequences, a statistical classification framework was built. What TCRdb holds here is the immuneACCESS table cut down to in-frame rearrangements. Part of the clones is not present; checked against another copy, under half of the missing clones reflect an unresolved V gene, and the others are unexplained. That table furnishes V, J and clone size, whereas the DNA furnished D and trimming. Across this sample there are fewer than 400,000 clones, with roughly 89% seen only once. Clones ranked in the top ten supply over 0.8% of the sample. Inclusive of the bounding cysteine and phenylalanine, the CDR3 is 15 residues long. Only CDR3 DNA remains: 45 bases, in frame from the first base. Looking up the germline V gene yields CDR1 SGHTA and CDR2 FQGTGA. Trimming removed 5 bases from V and 4 bases from J, leaving 16 bases between the germline ends.

Overall results and qualifications from the work: A total of some 180 TCR beta chains were listed by the study as associated with cytomegalovirus. The classifier was reported to diagnose cytomegalovirus status with high specificity and sensitivity in both the original and validation cohorts. Most TCR sequences were seen in very few donors, while some public TCRs were found in many individuals. In a later analysis, TCRs clustered in the first cohort were found to also tend to co-occur in the roughly 120 validation repertoires, with over 90% of cluster scores above 0. The authors suggested that the approach could potentially be generalized to other disease states and immunological phenotypes. Three of the identified cytomegalovirus-associated TCR beta chains were confirmed in vitro to be specific for cytomegalovirus antigens. All 120 or so repertoires were used to score co-occurrence in the validation cohort in a later analysis, because that analysis had no HLA typing for the cohort.

As for this clone: Its antigen has not been determined. It has no much larger one-base neighbor in the sample; base qualities were not kept.

Sample: PBMCs. The TCR sequence derives from a woman younger than 35 in good health and CMV-seronegative. Recombination linked TRBV7-3 to TRBJ2-3, with no confident D gene call. The sequence in DNA is TGTGCCAGCAGCCCCCAGTATGGGCCCTCAGATACGCAGTATTTT. Translated, this is CASSPQYGPSDTQYF.